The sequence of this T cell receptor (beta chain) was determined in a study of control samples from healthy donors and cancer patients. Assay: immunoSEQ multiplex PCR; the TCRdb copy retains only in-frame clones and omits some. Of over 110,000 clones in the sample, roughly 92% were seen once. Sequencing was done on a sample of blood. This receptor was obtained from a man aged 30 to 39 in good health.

DNA for the CDR3: TGTGCCAGTAGTATAGAAGGTGCCAGGATATCCTACGAGCAGTACTTC. It specifies CASSIEGARISYEQYF. The chain joins TRBV19 to TRBJ2-7, with D hard to call. This CDR3 spans 16 amino acids. The germline V gene encodes CDR1 LNHDA and CDR2 SQIVND (reference sequence). The ends were cut back, 0 bases at V and 1 base at J, with 13 bases in the middle.